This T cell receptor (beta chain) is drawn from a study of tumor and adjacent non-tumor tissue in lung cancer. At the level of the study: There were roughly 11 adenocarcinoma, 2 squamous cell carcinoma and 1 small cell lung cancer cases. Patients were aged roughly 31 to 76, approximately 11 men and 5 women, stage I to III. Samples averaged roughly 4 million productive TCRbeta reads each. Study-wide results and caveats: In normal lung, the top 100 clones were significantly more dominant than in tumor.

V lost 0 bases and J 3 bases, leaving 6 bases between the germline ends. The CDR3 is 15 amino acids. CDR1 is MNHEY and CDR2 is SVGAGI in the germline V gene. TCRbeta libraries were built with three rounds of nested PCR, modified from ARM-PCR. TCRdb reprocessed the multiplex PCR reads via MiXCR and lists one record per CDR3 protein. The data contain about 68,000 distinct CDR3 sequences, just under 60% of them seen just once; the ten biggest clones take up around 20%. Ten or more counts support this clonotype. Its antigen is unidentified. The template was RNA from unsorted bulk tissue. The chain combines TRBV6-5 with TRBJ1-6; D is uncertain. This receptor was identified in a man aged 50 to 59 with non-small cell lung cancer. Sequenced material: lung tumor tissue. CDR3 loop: CASSYSALYNSPLHF. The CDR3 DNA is TGTGCCAGCAGTTACTCCGCCCTCTATAATTCACCCCTCCACTTT.